This T cell receptor (beta chain) appears in the sequencing data of a study of ipilimumab plus nivolumab after autologous stem cell transplantation (dated by TCRdb to the early 2020s). Describing the broader study: The median number of doses that trial patients received was about five for ipilimumab and about eight for nivolumab. Primary refractory and relapsed disease were included in the DLBCL cohort, with 18-month progression-free survival of 85.7% and 28.6%, respectively. Patients with high-risk diffuse large B cell lymphoma, mature T cell lymphoma, or multiple myeloma undergoing autologous transplant were enrolled in the trial. The intent-to-treat population of the trial was made up of about 37 patients.

Ipilimumab was given at 1 mg/kg intravenously on day 1 of selected weeks, and checkpoint therapy started 14 to 28 days after autologous transplant. Nivolumab was given at 3 mg/kg intravenously on day 1 of weeks 1, 4, 7, 10, and every two weeks through week 26. Combined checkpoint inhibition with ipilimumab and nivolumab as consolidation after autologous stem cell transplantation was tested in a Phase Ib clinical trial. The library was built by means of the immunoSEQ multiplex PCR assay. The source is immuneACCESS, and TCRdb retained only in-frame sequences with V and J called. Part of the clones is not carried over; for the studies checked, unresolved V genes explain less than half of this, and the remainder is unexplained. The sample table shows more than 20,000 clones, and 77% are seen once. Over 15% of the sample belongs to the ten largest clones. The full study reports these points: The authors concluded that, as post-transplant consolidation, combined checkpoint inhibition appeared tolerable. According to the authors, a biologic rationale for studying the approach further came from T cell receptor repertoire, regulatory T cell phenotype and gut microbiota profiles.

The germline V gene (reference sequence) provides CDR1 LNHDA and CDR2 SQIVND. The CDR3 holds 18 amino acids from the cysteine to the phenylalanine. Only the CDR3 DNA stays, 54 bases, in frame from base 1. Relative to germline, V is 5 bases shorter and J is 4 bases shorter, with 24 bases between their ends. This clone is a singleton in its sample. Its antigen remains undetermined. The record has no base qualities; no much larger clone is one base away. Recombination connected TRBV19 to TRBJ1-5, and TRBD1 may be the D gene, going by 6 matching bases. The TCR was taken from a male donor with diffuse large B-cell lymphoma. The sample was PBMCs, taken in a trial of ipilimumab plus nivolumab as post-transplant consolidation. The DNA is as follows: TGTGCCAGTAGTCCCCATTTCACGGGACACTTAGCAAATCAGCCCCAGCATTTT. This gives the protein CASSPHFTGHLANQPQHF. Reference TRBV19 and TRBJ1-5 proteins supply the regions before and after the CDR3; the full variable domain is: DGGITQSPKYLFRKEGQNVTLSCEQNLNHDAMYWYRQDPGQGLRLIYYSQIVNDFQKGDIAEGYSVSREKKESFPLTVTSAQKNPTAFYLCASSPHFTGHLANQPQHFGDGTRLSIL.